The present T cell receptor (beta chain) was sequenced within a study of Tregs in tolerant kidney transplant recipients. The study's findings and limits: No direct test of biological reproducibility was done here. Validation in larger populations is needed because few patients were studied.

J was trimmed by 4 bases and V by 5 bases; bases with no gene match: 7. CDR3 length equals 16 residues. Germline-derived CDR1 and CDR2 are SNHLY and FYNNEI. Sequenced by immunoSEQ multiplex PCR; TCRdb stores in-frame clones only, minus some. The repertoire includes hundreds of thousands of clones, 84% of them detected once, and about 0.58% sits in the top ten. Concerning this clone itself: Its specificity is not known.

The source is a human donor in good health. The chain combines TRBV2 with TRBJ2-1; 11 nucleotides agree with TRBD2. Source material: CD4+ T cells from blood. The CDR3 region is CASSPTSGGMYNEQFF. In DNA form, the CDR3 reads TGTGCCAGCAGTCCAACTAGCGGGGGAATGTACAATGAGCAGTTCTTC.